What follows are 2 T cell receptor beta chains derived from one specimen sequenced in a study of vaccination effects on CD4 cells after COVID-19. Antigen-specific CD4+ T cells were expanded with viral peptide pools in the ViraFEST assay before sequencing. The culture ran for approximately nine days before CD4+ T cells were isolated. Testing of the vaccine recipients showed negative nucleocapsid antibodies and no prior SARS-CoV-2 infection. Generated by immunoSEQ multiplex PCR, the TCRdb table keeps only in-frame clones and is missing some. The table has 65,000 or so clones, roughly 76% seen once. The antigens of these receptors remain unknown. This specimen consisted of CD4+ T cells from PBMCs cultured with HCoV-NL63 spike peptides, obtained before COVID-19 vaccination. These receptors came from a human donor who received a COVID-19 vaccine.

J is TRBJ1-3 and V is TRBV15; 8 positions agree with TRBD1. With 2 bases clipped from V and 2 bases from J, the junction kept 5 bases outside the gene matches. Germline-derived CDR1 and CDR2 are LNHNV and YYDKDF (reference sequence). The CDR3 is made up of 16 amino acids. The DNA of the CDR3 is TGTGCCACCAGCAGAAGTACACAGGGGGCTGGAAACACCATATATTTT. Translation: CATSRSTQGAGNTIYF. The full variable domain, its missing parts supplied by reference TRBV15 and TRBJ1-3, is DAMVIQNPRYQVTQFGKPVTLSCSQTLNHNVMYWYQQKSSQAPKLLFHYYDKDFNNEADTPDNFQSRRPNTSFCFLDIRSPGLGDTAMYLCATSRSTQGAGNTIYFGEGSWLTVV.

The chain carries TRBV7-2 and TRBJ2-5; D assignment may be TRBD1 or TRBD2 (5 bases each). Germline CDR1 is SGHTA and CDR2 is FQGNSA. V lost 4 bases to trimming and J lost 7 bases, with 16 bases between them. The CDR3 is 14 residues long. CDR3 protein: CASSSPGTARTQYF. In nucleotides, the CDR3 is TGTGCCAGCAGCTCCCCGGGGACCGCGAGGACCCAGTACTTC.